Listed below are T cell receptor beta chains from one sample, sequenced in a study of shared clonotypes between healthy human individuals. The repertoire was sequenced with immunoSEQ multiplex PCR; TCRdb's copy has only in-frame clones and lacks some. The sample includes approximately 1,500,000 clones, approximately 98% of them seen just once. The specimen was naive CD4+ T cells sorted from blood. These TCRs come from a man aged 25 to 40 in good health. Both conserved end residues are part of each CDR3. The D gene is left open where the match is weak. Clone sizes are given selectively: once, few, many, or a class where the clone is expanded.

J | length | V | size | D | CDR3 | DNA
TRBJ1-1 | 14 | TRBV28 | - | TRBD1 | CASKETGARTEAFF | TGTGCCAGCAAAGAAACAGGGGCGAGAACTGAAGCTTTCTTT
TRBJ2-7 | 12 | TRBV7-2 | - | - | CASTRDTYEQYF | TGTGCCAGCACTCGCGACACCTACGAGCAGTACTTC
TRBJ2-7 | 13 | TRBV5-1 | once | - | CASSIRVGTEQYF | TGCGCCAGCAGCATCCGAGTGGGAACCGAGCAGTACTTC
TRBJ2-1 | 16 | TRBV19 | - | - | CASTTFWRGNYNEQFF | TGTGCCAGTACCACCTTCTGGAGGGGGAACTACAATGAGCAGTTCTTC
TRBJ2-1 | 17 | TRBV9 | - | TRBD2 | CASSVDPVPSGSYEQFF | TGTGCCAGCAGCGTAGATCCCGTCCCTAGCGGGAGCTATGAGCAGTTCTTC
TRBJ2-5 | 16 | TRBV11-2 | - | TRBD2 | CASSQGTSGNRETQYF | TGTGCCAGCAGCCAAGGGACTAGCGGGAATAGGGAGACCCAGTACTTC
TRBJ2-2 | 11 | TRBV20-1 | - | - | CSALSGGELFF | TGCAGTGCCCTTAGCGGCGGGGAGCTGTTTTTT
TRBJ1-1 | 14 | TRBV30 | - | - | CAWSVPTGNTEAFF | TGTGCCTGGAGTGTACCCACAGGGAACACTGAAGCTTTCTTT
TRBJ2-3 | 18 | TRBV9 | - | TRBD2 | CASSVAPSGTSGTDTQYF | TGTGCCAGCAGCGTAGCCCCCTCCGGGACTAGCGGAACAGATACGCAGTATTTT
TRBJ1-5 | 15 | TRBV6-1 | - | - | CASSVSRERNQPQHF | TGTGCCAGCAGTGTATCGAGGGAGCGGAATCAGCCCCAGCATTTT
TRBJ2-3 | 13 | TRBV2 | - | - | CASSVLDTDTQYF | TGTGCCAGCTCGGTACTCGACACAGATACGCAGTATTTT
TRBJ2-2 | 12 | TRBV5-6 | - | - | CASSRNTGELFF | TGTGCCAGCAGCCGAAATACCGGGGAGCTGTTTTTT
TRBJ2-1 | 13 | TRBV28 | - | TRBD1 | CASTKDRGHEQFF | TGTGCCAGCACAAAGGACAGGGGGCATGAGCAGTTCTTC
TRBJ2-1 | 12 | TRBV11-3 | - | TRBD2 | CARKREGDEQFF | TGTGCCAGAAAGCGGGAGGGAGATGAGCAGTTCTTC
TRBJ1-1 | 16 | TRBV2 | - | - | CASSEGFVTSNTEAFF | TGTGCCAGCAGTGAAGGTTTCGTGACCTCCAACACTGAAGCTTTCTTT
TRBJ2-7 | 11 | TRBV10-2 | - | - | CATPDRELGYF | TGCGCCACCCCAGACCGGGAATTGGGGTACTTC
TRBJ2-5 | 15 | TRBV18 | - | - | CASSPLRGARETQYF | TGTGCCAGCTCACCATTGCGGGGCGCGAGGGAGACCCAGTACTTC
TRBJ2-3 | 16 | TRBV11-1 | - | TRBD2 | CASSLGTSGRLDTQYF | TGTGCCAGCAGCTTAGGGACTAGCGGGAGGCTTGATACGCAGTATTTT
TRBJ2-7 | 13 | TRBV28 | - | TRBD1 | CATLPTGGHEQYF | TGTGCCACCCTCCCCACAGGGGGCCACGAGCAGTACTTC
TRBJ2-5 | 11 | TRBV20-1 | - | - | CSPPQTGTQYF | TGCAGTCCCCCACAGACAGGGACCCAGTACTTC